Included here is one TCR beta chain sequence, with context. This clonotype was seen many times. Its antigen remains undetermined. No base quality information exists; no much larger clone differs at one position. The study used an expanded emulsion RT-PCR method with primers for all TCR V genes to analyze paired alpha-beta TCRs of CD8+ T cells. Before emulsion RT-PCR, CD8+ T cells were isolated using a CD8 positive selection kit and then incubated overnight in roughly 9.3 IU/mL IL-2. This record comes from a study of T cell repertoires in breast cancer (dated by TCRdb to 2015 to 2016). A note on the overall study: Tumors, lymph nodes and peripheral blood lymphocytes from breast cancer patients were profiled in the study, along with peripheral blood from healthy control donors. Most of the approximately 20 patient tumors analyzed for shared TCRs were ER+/PR+. Controls included nine healthy donors of an age range similar to the patients. On average, sequencing produced around 500,000 sequences per sample, which came to about 9.7 reads per input cell. Because breast cancer has a low mutational burden and common mutations are rare, the study reasoned that TCRs shared between breast cancer patients would target shared antigens. After being minced and digested with Liberase and DNase, tumors and tumor-involved lymph nodes were passed through 70-um and 40-um filters. Tumor-free lymph nodes were processed without enzymatic digestion, and blood samples were separated by Ficoll. Points the paper makes about the study in general: Shared TCRs showed TRBV7 predominance, possibly reflecting tumor recognition or mispriming bias from eight TRBV7 primers. Shared TCRs were encoded by various nucleotide sequences, which suggests selection and expansion based on antigen. Discarding singleton TCRs and sampling only part of each tumor may have missed genuine antitumor clones. Sentinel lymph nodes involved by tumor shared about fourfold more TCRs with matched tumor repertoires than tumor-free nodes did (approximately 7.2% versus 1.8%). Approximately 19 TCR pairs were shared across seven or more patient tumors and were rarely found in control blood, which suggested possible tumor specificity. Emulsion RT-PCR was considered qualitative rather than quantitative, because transcript abundance and primer differences skewed the recovery of clones.

The V end gives up 2 bases and the J end 11 bases, leaving 6 bases in the junction not matched to a gene. From the cysteine through the phenylalanine, the CDR3 covers 13 amino acids. The DNA shown is the 39-base CDR3, in frame from base 1. Per the germline V gene, MGHDK is the CDR1 and SYGVNS is the CDR2. The receptor library was made with emulsion pairing. A second nested PCR with blocking oligos suppressed unpaired genes, then a third nested PCR added Illumina adaptors and barcodes. Between 5,000 and 250,000 T cells, along with C-region, Stepout and V-region primers, were included in each emulsion RT-PCR master mix. Emulsions were generated with the Micellula Emulsion and Purification Kit, and RT-PCR used Qiagen OneStep RT-PCR reagents. Pooled libraries were sequenced on an Illumina MiSeq with paired-end 2 x 250 reads. As for the authors' bioinformatics: Read pairs were joined in Galaxy and clipped at the engineered overlap into separate alpha and beta files, and reads that were not clipped were discarded. To assign alpha-beta pairs, the researchers used CompleteTCR, a MiTCR-based pipeline that relies on an R script to link chains sharing read cluster identifiers. TCR sequences seen only once, which were about 1-3.3%, were removed as potential sequencing errors. TCRdb itself trimmed the public reads at Q25 with fastp, ran MiXCR and retained productive beta chains. A single entry per CDR3 protein holds the most common genes and DNA from its merged rows. The V and J calls and clone size come from TCRdb's table, not from the authors' own analysis. For this sample the table gives about 40,000 distinct CDR3 sequences, of which under 50% were detected only once. In total, the top ten clones hold less than 70% of the sample.

This sequence was found in a pool of human donors with breast cancer or a healthy control (not recorded which). Material: CD8+ T cells. The sequence is built from TRBV25-1 and TRBJ1-3; TRBD1 aligns with 7 central bases. CDR3 sequence: CASSEPGGRAIYF. Read as DNA, the sequence is TGTGCCAGCAGTGAACCAGGGGGAAGGGCCATATATTTT.